This T cell receptor (beta chain) was identified in a study of spatial heterogeneity in lung cancer. At the level of the study: Sequences of the beta chain were consistently detected in greater numbers than alpha-chain sequences.

Individual TCR cDNA molecules each bore their own unique molecular identifier. TCRdb redid the calling of the 5' RACE reads with MiXCR, one entry per CDR3 protein. This table has some 70,000 distinct CDR3 sequences, roughly 13% appearing once. The time point here: sample taken at primary tumor resection. Whole RNA from tumor, nontumor lung or frozen PBMC was sequenced unsorted. The germline gives CDR1 DFQATT, CDR2 SNEGSKA (reference sequence). V was shortened by 5 bases and J by 2 bases, with 17 bases between the two germline ends. The CDR3 length is 15 residues. The table lists this clonotype with many counts.

The input for sequencing was PBMCs, taken at surgery. V gene TRBV20-1 combines with J gene TRBJ2-3, with D perhaps TRBD2 (6 bases). The clonotype was recovered from a male donor with early-stage non-small cell lung cancer. CDR3: CSARGTAGATDTQYF. As DNA, the CDR3 is TGCAGTGCTCGGGGGACGGCCGGAGCCACAGATACGCAGTATTTT.